The rows below give T cell receptor beta chains drawn from one sample of a study of shared clonotypes between healthy human individuals. TCRdb's table, derived via immunoSEQ multiplex PCR, lists solely in-frame clones and lacks some. The data hold over 2 million clones, with about 94% observed a single time. Sequencing was carried out using naive CD8+ T cells sorted from blood. These TCRs come from a young man in good health. Both conserved end residues are part of each CDR3. D genes are given only for firm matches. Expanded clones get a size class; other rows say once, few or many, or leave the size out.

cdr3_length	v_call	clone_size	d_call	j_call	cdr3_aa	cdr3_nt
13	TRBV29-1	-	-	TRBJ2-5	CSVEVLGYETQYF	TGCAGCGTTGAAGTCCTGGGGTACGAGACCCAGTACTTC
15	TRBV5-4	-	TRBD1	TRBJ2-3	CASSIGTDPTDTQYF	TGTGCCAGCAGCATCGGGACAGATCCCACAGATACGCAGTATTTT
16	TRBV11-2	once	-	TRBJ2-5	CASSLPLTGYQETQYF	TGTGCCAGCAGCCTTCCACTTACAGGGTACCAAGAGACCCAGTACTTC
14	TRBV5-6	-	-	TRBJ1-2	CASSYPGTPYGYTF	TGTGCCAGCAGCTACCCAGGGACACCCTATGGCTACACCTTC
15	TRBV6-5	-	-	TRBJ1-4	CASSYSGGQGEKLFF	TGTGCCAGCAGTTACTCGGGGGGGCAAGGTGAAAAACTGTTTTTT
16	TRBV28	-	TRBD2	TRBJ2-5	CASSPRAGGPEETQYF	TGTGCCAGCAGCCCAAGGGCGGGAGGGCCCGAGGAGACCCAGTACTTC
16	TRBV7-9	once	TRBD2	TRBJ2-1	CASSPTGTSGNNEQFF	TGTGCCAGCAGCCCAACCGGGACTAGCGGGAATAATGAGCAGTTCTTC
13	TRBV25-1	-	-	TRBJ2-7	CASSEEENYEQYF	TGTGCCAGCAGTGAGGAAGAGAACTACGAGCAGTACTTC
17	TRBV5-8	-	-	TRBJ2-2	CASSFRFRTANTGELFF	TGTGCCTCCAGCTTCCGTTTCCGGACTGCGAACACCGGGGAGCTGTTTTTT
16	TRBV18	-	TRBD2	TRBJ2-1	CASSPTSGRAGNEQFF	TGTGCCAGCTCACCGACTAGCGGGAGGGCCGGGAATGAGCAGTTCTTC
15	TRBV9	-	TRBD1	TRBJ2-1	CASSVAGGAGNEQFF	TGTGCCAGCAGCGTAGCAGGGGGCGCGGGAAATGAGCAGTTCTTC
15	TRBV15	few	-	TRBJ1-5	CATSRDGNSNQPQHF	TGTGCCACCAGCAGAGATGGAAACAGTAATCAGCCCCAGCATTTT
16	TRBV13	once	TRBD2	TRBJ2-2	CASSWIGLANTGELFF	TGTGCCAGCAGCTGGATCGGACTAGCCAACACCGGGGAGCTGTTTTTT
16	TRBV4-3	-	TRBD2	TRBJ2-3	CASSPTSGASTDTQYF	TGCGCCAGCAGCCCGACTAGCGGGGCCTCAACAGATACGCAGTATTTT
13	TRBV2	-	-	TRBJ2-7	CASSDGQSYEQYF	TGTGCCAGCAGTGATGGGCAATCCTACGAGCAGTACTTC
15	TRBV9	-	TRBD2	TRBJ2-1	CASSVKGLDYNEQFF	TGTGCCAGCAGCGTAAAGGGACTAGACTACAATGAGCAGTTCTTC
16	TRBV7-8	once	TRBD2	TRBJ2-3	CASSASLAGVTDTQYF	TGTGCCAGCAGCGCCTCACTAGCGGGGGTCACAGATACGCAGTATTTT
15	TRBV7-9	once	TRBD1	TRBJ2-3	CASSSGTEGTDTQYF	TGTGCCAGCAGCTCCGGGACAGAGGGCACAGATACGCAGTATTTT
13	TRBV7-9	-	-	TRBJ2-3	CASSLVGMDTQYF	TGTGCCAGCAGCTTAGTGGGTATGGATACGCAGTATTTT
16	TRBV13	few	-	TRBJ2-5	CASSLEGIAEQETQYF	TGTGCCAGCAGCTTAGAAGGTATAGCGGAACAAGAGACCCAGTACTTC